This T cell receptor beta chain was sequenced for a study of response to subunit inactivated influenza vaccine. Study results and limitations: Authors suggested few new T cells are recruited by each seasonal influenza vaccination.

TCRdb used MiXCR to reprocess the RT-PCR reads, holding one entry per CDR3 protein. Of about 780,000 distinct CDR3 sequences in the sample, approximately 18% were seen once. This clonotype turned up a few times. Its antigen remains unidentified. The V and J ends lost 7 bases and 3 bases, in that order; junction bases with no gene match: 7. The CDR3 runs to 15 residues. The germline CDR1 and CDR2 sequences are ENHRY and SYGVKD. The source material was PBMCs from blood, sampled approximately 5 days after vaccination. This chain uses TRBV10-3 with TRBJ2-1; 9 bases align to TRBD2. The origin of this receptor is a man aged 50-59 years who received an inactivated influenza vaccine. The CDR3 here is CAITPAGGYYNEQFF. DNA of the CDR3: TGTGCCATCACCCCAGCGGGGGGTTACTACAATGAGCAGTTCTTC.